The rows below give T cell receptor beta chains drawn from one sample of a study of T cell responses to AZD1222 COVID-19 vaccine. Measured with immunoSEQ multiplex PCR; TCRdb has only the in-frame clones, and not every one. This sample yields 69,000 or so clones, of which 88% are seen a single time; around 4.4% belongs to the top ten. Material: peripheral blood, obtained 28 days after the second dose of the MenACWY control vaccine. The receptor set was obtained from an adult who received the MenACWY meningococcal vaccine as a control. Both conserved end residues are part of each CDR3. The order of the fields is CDR3 protein, CDR3 DNA, J gene, D gene, V gene, CDR3 length, clone size. D genes are given only for firm matches. Not every row has a clone size; where given, it reads once, few, many or a size class.

CDR3: CASSLGVNYNEQFF; DNA: TGTGCCAGCAGCTTAGGGGTGAACTACAATGAGCAGTTCTTC; J: TRBJ2-1; D: .; V: TRBV11-3; length: 14; size: .
CDR3: CASSLGGLAALYNEQFF; DNA: TGTGCCAGCAGCTTGGGCGGTTTGGCAGCGCTATACAATGAGCAGTTCTTC; J: TRBJ2-1; D: .; V: TRBV5-4; length: 17; size: once
CDR3: CASSSRGGQFLFF; DNA: TGTGCCAGCAGCTCCCGGGGGGGACAGTTCCTGTTTTTT; J: TRBJ1-4; D: TRBD1; V: TRBV13; length: 13; size: .
CDR3: CASSLYTEAFF; DNA: TGTGCCAGCAGCCTATATACTGAAGCTTTCTTT; J: TRBJ1-1; D: .; V: TRBV28; length: 11; size: .
CDR3: CASSPQGSHVFEQYF; DNA: TGTGCCAGCAGCCCCCAGGGCTCTCACGTGTTCGAGCAGTACTTC; J: TRBJ2-7; D: .; V: TRBV5-6; length: 15; size: .
CDR3: CASSTRTSQPQHF; DNA: TGTGCCAGCAGCACTCGGACAAGTCAGCCCCAGCATTTT; J: TRBJ1-5; D: .; V: TRBV21-1; length: 13; size: .
CDR3: CASSFLTGGNYGYTF; DNA: TGTGCCAGCAGCTTTTTAACAGGGGGCAACTATGGCTACACCTTC; J: TRBJ1-2; D: TRBD1; V: TRBV5-4; length: 15; size: .
CDR3: CASSSPGQYYGYTF; DNA: TGTGCCAGCAGTTCCCCTGGACAGTACTATGGCTACACCTTC; J: TRBJ1-2; D: .; V: TRBV28; length: 14; size: .
CDR3: CASTASEISGNTIYF; DNA: TGTGCCAGCACCGCCAGCGAGATCTCTGGAAACACCATATATTTT; J: TRBJ1-3; D: .; V: TRBV6-5; length: 15; size: few
CDR3: CASSPGTSVSSSYEQYF; DNA: TGCGCCAGCAGCCCCGGGACTAGCGTATCGTCCTCCTACGAGCAGTACTTC; J: TRBJ2-7; D: TRBD2; V: TRBV5-1; length: 17; size: .
CDR3: CASSQDSIGEKLFF; DNA: TGCGCCAGCAGCCAAGATAGTATAGGGGAAAAACTGTTTTTT; J: TRBJ1-4; D: .; V: TRBV4-3; length: 14; size: .
CDR3: CASSAPSWEGRSSNYGYTF; DNA: TGTGCCAGCAGCGCCCCTTCATGGGAGGGGCGCTCCTCTAACTATGGCTACACCTTC; J: TRBJ1-2; D: .; V: TRBV9; length: 19; size: .
CDR3: CASSLRDRLRETQYF; DNA: TGTGCCAGCAGTTTAAGAGACAGGTTGCGGGAGACCCAGTACTTC; J: TRBJ2-5; D: .; V: TRBV6-2/TRBV6-3; length: 15; size: .
CDR3: CASSPPGGGRSADTQYF; DNA: TGTGCCAGCAGCCCCCCGGGGGGGGGAAGAAGTGCAGATACGCAGTATTTT; J: TRBJ2-3; D: TRBD2; V: TRBV13; length: 17; size: .
CDR3: CASSWGTGATGELFF; DNA: TGCGCCAGCAGCTGGGGGACAGGGGCCACCGGGGAGCTGTTTTTT; J: TRBJ2-2; D: TRBD1; V: TRBV5-1; length: 15; size: .
CDR3: CASSRGQGGLMAQHF; DNA: TGTGCCAGCAGCAGAGGACAGGGAGGTTTAATGGCCCAGCATTTT; J: TRBJ1-5; D: TRBD1; V: TRBV7-2; length: 15; size: .
CDR3: CASSSQRDEQFF; DNA: TGTGCCAGCAGCTCCCAGCGGGATGAGCAGTTCTTC; J: TRBJ2-1; D: .; V: TRBV7-9; length: 12; size: .
CDR3: CASSNQDITYEQYF; DNA: TGTGCCAGCAGCAACCAAGACATAACTTACGAGCAGTACTTC; J: TRBJ2-7; D: .; V: TRBV28; length: 14; size: .
CDR3: CASSFLNQPQHF; DNA: TGTGCCAGTAGTTTTCTCAATCAGCCCCAGCATTTT; J: TRBJ1-5; D: .; V: TRBV19; length: 12; size: .
CDR3: CACRNRGLLGAFF; DNA: TGTGCCTGCCGGAACAGGGGGCTTTTGGGTGCTTTCTTT; J: TRBJ1-1; D: TRBD1; V: TRBV30; length: 13; size: .
CDR3: CASSLARADPTGELFF; DNA: TGTGCCAGCAGCTTGGCCCGAGCGGACCCCACCGGGGAGCTGTTTTTT; J: TRBJ2-2; D: .; V: TRBV5-4; length: 16; size: .
CDR3: CASNVIGAANTGELFF; DNA: TGTGCCAGCAACGTGATCGGGGCCGCGAACACCGGGGAGCTGTTTTTT; J: TRBJ2-2; D: .; V: TRBV5-4; length: 16; size: .
CDR3: CASSSTGDQETQYF; DNA: TGTGCCAGCTCATCCACAGGGGACCAAGAGACCCAGTACTTC; J: TRBJ2-5; D: TRBD1; V: TRBV18; length: 14; size: .
CDR3: CASSLRGSGELFF; DNA: TGTGCCAGCAGCCTTAGGGGGTCCGGGGAGCTGTTTTTT; J: TRBJ2-2; D: .; V: TRBV3-1/TRBV3-2; length: 13; size: .
CDR3: CASSLEGRGNQPQHF; DNA: TGTGCCAGCAGCCTAGAAGGACGTGGCAATCAGCCCCAGCATTTT; J: TRBJ1-5; D: .; V: TRBV4-2; length: 15; size: .
CDR3: CASSLVGQNTEAFF; DNA: TGTGCCAGCAGCTTAGTAGGTCAGAACACTGAAGCTTTCTTT; J: TRBJ1-1; D: .; V: TRBV7-2; length: 14; size: .
CDR3: CASSQDQLGAETQYF; DNA: TGCGCCAGCAGCCAAGATCAGCTGGGGGCGGAGACCCAGTACTTC; J: TRBJ2-5; D: .; V: TRBV4-1; length: 15; size: once
CDR3: CASSQPRGSTDTQYF; DNA: TGCGCCAGCAGCCAACCCAGGGGAAGCACAGATACGCAGTATTTT; J: TRBJ2-3; D: .; V: TRBV4-1; length: 15; size: once
CDR3: CASSSGQGNNQPQHF; DNA: TGTGCCAGCAGCTCCGGACAGGGGAACAATCAGCCCCAGCATTTT; J: TRBJ1-5; D: TRBD1; V: TRBV7-2; length: 15; size: .
CDR3: CASSPTAASNQPQHF; DNA: TGTGCCAGCAGCCCAACGGCAGCTAGCAATCAGCCCCAGCATTTT; J: TRBJ1-5; D: .; V: TRBV11-2; length: 15; size: .
CDR3: CASSGTGGTGYTF; DNA: TGTGCCAGCAGTGGCACAGGGGGCACTGGCTACACCTTC; J: TRBJ1-2; D: TRBD1; V: TRBV12-3/TRBV12-4; length: 13; size: .
CDR3: CASSVDRGLGYTF; DNA: TGTGCCAGCAGCGTTGACAGGGGGCTTGGCTACACCTTC; J: TRBJ1-2; D: TRBD1; V: TRBV7-9; length: 13; size: .
CDR3: CASSFTGGNEKLFF; DNA: TGTGCCAGCAGTTTCACAGGGGGTAATGAAAAACTGTTTTTT; J: TRBJ1-4; D: TRBD1; V: TRBV27; length: 14; size: .
CDR3: CASSELPGQGNEKLFF; DNA: TGTGCCAGCAGCGAACTTCCCGGACAGGGTAATGAAAAACTGTTTTTT; J: TRBJ1-4; D: TRBD1; V: TRBV6-1; length: 16; size: .
CDR3: CATSRDGNQPQHF; DNA: TGTGCCACCAGCAGAGACGGCAATCAGCCCCAGCATTTT; J: TRBJ1-5; D: .; V: TRBV15; length: 13; size: once
CDR3: CASSLGGEKLFF; DNA: TGTGCCAGCAGTTTAGGGGGGGAAAAACTGTTTTTT; J: TRBJ1-4; D: .; V: TRBV12-3/TRBV12-4; length: 12; size: .
CDR3: CASSLSGPYEQYF; DNA: TGTGCCAGCTCACTATCCGGGCCCTACGAGCAGTACTTC; J: TRBJ2-7; D: .; V: TRBV18; length: 13; size: .
CDR3: CASSLGLVGVDEQFF; DNA: TGCGCCAGCAGCTTAGGGCTAGTCGGGGTGGATGAGCAGTTCTTC; J: TRBJ2-1; D: .; V: TRBV5-1; length: 15; size: .
CDR3: CASSFYSGSNEQFF; DNA: TGTGCCAGCAGTTTCTACAGTGGGTCCAATGAGCAGTTCTTC; J: TRBJ2-1; D: .; V: TRBV28; length: 14; size: .
CDR3: CASSLVQGVEGYTF; DNA: TGTGCCAGCAGCTTAGTGCAGGGAGTAGAGGGCTACACCTTC; J: TRBJ1-2; D: .; V: TRBV7-8; length: 14; size: .
CDR3: CASSVGPSDEKLFF; DNA: TGTGCCAGCAGCGTAGGGCCCTCAGATGAAAAACTGTTTTTT; J: TRBJ1-4; D: .; V: TRBV9; length: 14; size: .
CDR3: CASRAQGASNQPQHF; DNA: TGTGCCAGCAGGGCCCAGGGGGCGAGCAATCAGCCCCAGCATTTT; J: TRBJ1-5; D: TRBD1; V: TRBV28; length: 15; size: .
CDR3: CASRPVGGNTIYF; DNA: TGTGCCAGCAGGCCAGTTGGTGGAAACACCATATATTTT; J: TRBJ1-3; D: .; V: TRBV9; length: 13; size: .
CDR3: CASSVGSTDTQYF; DNA: TGTGCCAGCAGCGTAGGTAGCACAGATACGCAGTATTTT; J: TRBJ2-3; D: .; V: TRBV9; length: 13; size: .
CDR3: CASSAGGVETQYF; DNA: TGTGCCAGCAGTGCAGGGGGCGTCGAGACCCAGTACTTC; J: TRBJ2-5; D: TRBD1; V: TRBV28; length: 13; size: .
CDR3: CASRVDGNTEAFF; DNA: TGTGCCAGCAGGGTTGACGGGAACACTGAAGCTTTCTTT; J: TRBJ1-1; D: .; V: TRBV28; length: 13; size: once
CDR3: CASSLRDVEGYTF; DNA: TGTGCCAGCAGCTTACGAGACGTGGAGGGCTACACCTTC; J: TRBJ1-2; D: .; V: TRBV7-2; length: 13; size: once
CDR3: CASSPPQGAYEQYF; DNA: TGTGCCAGCAGTCCCCCCCAGGGAGCCTACGAGCAGTACTTC; J: TRBJ2-7; D: .; V: TRBV2; length: 14; size: .
CDR3: CASYGTAEAFF; DNA: TGTGCCAGCTATGGGACGGCTGAAGCTTTCTTT; J: TRBJ1-1; D: .; V: TRBV2; length: 11; size: .
CDR3: CASRVGSNYEQYF; DNA: TGCGCCAGCAGGGTTGGCAGTAACTACGAGCAGTACTTC; J: TRBJ2-7; D: .; V: TRBV5-1; length: 13; size: once
CDR3: CASSFTYSGEQYF; DNA: TGTGCCAGCAGCTTCACTTATAGTGGGGAGCAGTACTTC; J: TRBJ2-7; D: .; V: TRBV7-2; length: 13; size: .
CDR3: CASSQQGWGSPLHF; DNA: TGCGCCAGCAGTCAACAGGGGTGGGGTTCACCCCTCCACTTT; J: TRBJ1-6; D: TRBD1; V: TRBV5-1; length: 14; size: .
CDR3: CASSSPRADEQFF; DNA: TGTGCCAGCAGTTCCCCCAGGGCAGATGAGCAGTTCTTC; J: TRBJ2-1; D: .; V: TRBV6-5; length: 13; size: .